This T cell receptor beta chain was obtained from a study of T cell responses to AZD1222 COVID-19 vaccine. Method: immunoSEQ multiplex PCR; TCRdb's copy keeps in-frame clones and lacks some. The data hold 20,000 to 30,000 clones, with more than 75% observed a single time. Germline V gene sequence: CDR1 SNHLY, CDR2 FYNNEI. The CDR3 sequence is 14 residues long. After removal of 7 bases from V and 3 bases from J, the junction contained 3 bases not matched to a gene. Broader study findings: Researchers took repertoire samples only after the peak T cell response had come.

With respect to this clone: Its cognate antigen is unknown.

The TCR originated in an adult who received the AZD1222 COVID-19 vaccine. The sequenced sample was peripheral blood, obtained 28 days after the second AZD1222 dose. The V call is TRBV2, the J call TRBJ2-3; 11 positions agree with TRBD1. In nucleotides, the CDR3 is TGTGCCAGCAACCGGGACAGGGGGACAGATACGCAGTATTTT. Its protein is CASNRDRGTDTQYF.